A single sample gave rise to the 29 T cell receptor beta chains below, sequenced in a study of CD8+CD57+ T cells in acquired aplastic anemia. TCR beta VDJ and CDR3 profiles were obtained from a genomic DNA template. TCRdb re-analysed the reads in MiXCR, keeping a single row per CDR3 protein. The table lists just over 400,000 distinct CDR3 sequences, 60% to 80% of them singletons. The sequencing sample was made of sorted CD4+, CD8+, or CD8+CD57+ T cells (not recorded which) from PBMCs. Source of these receptors: a human donor in good health, serving as a control.

The gene calls are TRBV5-4 and TRBJ2-5; no definite D call. The CDR3 totals 12 residues. Per germline, CDR1 SGHNT and CDR2 YYREEE (reference sequence). Between the trimmed V and J ends, which lost 4 bases and 4 bases, there was a span of 8 bases. This CDR3 is CASSPNGETQYF. CDR3 sequence (DNA): TGTGCCAGCAGCCCAAATGGAGAGACCCAGTACTTC.

The table lists this clonotype with a few counts. J is TRBJ2-5 and V is TRBV2; D uncertain. The ends were cut back, 10 bases at V and 1 base at J, with 16 bases in the middle. Germline CDR1 reads SNHLY; CDR2 reads FYNNEI. CDR3 length equals 14 residues. The CDR3 region is CAIQKVVGQETQYF. The CDR3 DNA reads TGTGCCATCCAGAAAGTAGTGGGCCAAGAGACCCAGTACTTC.

The chain employs TRBV10-1 and TRBJ2-7; D tentatively fits TRBD1 or TRBD2 (5 bases each). The CDR3 length is 14 residues. The V gene's germline CDR1 is WNHNN and CDR2 SYGVQD (reference sequence). Trimming left V 6 bases short and J 4 bases short, with 16 bases between. The CDR3 protein is CASRETGRDYEQYF. The CDR3 coding sequence is TGCGCCAGCAGGGAAACGGGACGGGATTACGAGCAGTACTTC.

V gene TRBV9 combines with J gene TRBJ1-5, with 11 bases lining up with TRBD1. This CDR3 has 16 amino acids. Germline loops: CDR1 SGDLS, CDR2 YYNGEE. V shed 4 bases, J shed 11 bases, and the junction held 14 bases outside the gene matches. CDR3 coding DNA: TGTGCCAGCAGCTTGGGGGACAGGGGGGAAAACCCGACCCAGCATTTT. Protein: CASSLGDRGENPTQHF.

The V call is TRBV5-1, the J call TRBJ2-1, with D maybe TRBD2 (6 bases). Trimming left V 4 bases short and J 7 bases short, with 18 bases between. CDR1 is SGHRS, CDR2 YFSETQ, per germline. This CDR3 contains 15 residues. Here the CDR3 DNA reads TGCGCCAGCAGCCAGAGAGGGGAGGCGAGGAATGAGCAGTTCTTC. The encoded protein is CASSQRGEARNEQFF.

This clonotype was seen just once. The V and J genes are TRBV7-3 and TRBJ1-5; D is possibly TRBD1 (5 bases). The germline CDR1 and CDR2 sequences are SGHTA and FQGTGA. The length of the CDR3 is 14 residues. Trimming stripped 7 bases from V and 5 bases from J, with 15 bases between. As DNA, the CDR3 is TGTGCCAGCACCAGGACTAGGGGCTATCAGCCCCAGCATTTT. Its protein product is CASTRTRGYQPQHF.

This clonotype was recorded many times. V and J are TRBV30 and TRBJ2-7, with D hard to call. Germline loops: CDR1 GTSNPN, CDR2 SVGIG (reference sequence). V was clipped by 6 bases and J by 3 bases, with 15 bases between them. The CDR3 is 13 amino acids. CDR3 in DNA: TGTGCCTGCCGACCGATCGAACACTACGAGCAGTACTTC. Protein product: CACRPIEHYEQYF.

A word on this clonotype: The junction shows a germline mismatch at one end, possibly a read error. The gene calls are TRBV5-1 and TRBJ1-1; D not certain. The CDR3 runs to 15 residues. The germline CDR1 and CDR2 sequences are SGHRS and YFSETQ. Written as DNA, the CDR3 is TGTGCCAGCAACTCGACTCACGGCACAGACACTGAAGCTTTCTTT. Protein product: CASNSTHGTDTEAFF.

This clonotype has a count of ten or more. The V gene is TRBV5-8, the J gene TRBJ1-3; D is possibly TRBD1 (6 bases). The CDR3 covers 16 residues. The germline V gene has CDR1 SGHTS and CDR2 YDEGEE. V lost 3 bases, J lost 2 bases, and 15 bases lay in between. The CDR3: CASSYTGLVTGNTIYF. CDR3 in DNA: TGTGCCAGCAGCTACACAGGGCTTGTGACTGGAAACACCATATATTTT.

The chain uses TRBV24-1 and TRBJ1-1, with a weak D call TRBD1 (5 bases). The CDR3 is 13 residues long. Germline lookup yields CDR1 KGHDR and CDR2 SFDVKD. V was cut by 6 bases and J by 4 bases, with 11 bases left in between. CDR3 loop: CATSHSGGTEAFF. CDR3 sequence (DNA): TGTGCCACCAGTCATAGCGGGGGCACTGAAGCTTTCTTT.

In its sample, this clonotype was seen many times. The V call is TRBV20-1, the J call TRBJ2-4; tentative D call: TRBD2 (5 bases). This CDR3 is 12 amino acids long. V lost 6 bases and J 9 bases, leaving 15 bases between the germline ends. From germline, CDR1 is DFQATT and CDR2 SNEGSKA (reference sequence). The CDR3 bases are TGCAGTGCCGGAGCCGGGGATACCATTCAGTACTTC. Translated, it gives CSAGAGDTIQYF.

This clonotype was detected ten times or more. The rearrangement joins TRBV7-6 to TRBJ1-1; D remains ambiguous. CDR1 is SGHVS, CDR2 FNYEAQ, per germline. The CDR3 is 13 amino acids. V was pared by 1 base and J by 3 bases, with 6 bases between. This CDR3 is CASSLEVDTEAFF. The CDR3 DNA follows: TGTGCCAGCAGCTTAGAGGTCGACACTGAAGCTTTCTTT.

This clonotype was picked up many times. The chain employs TRBV19 and TRBJ1-2; no reliable D call. V gave up 1 base and J gave up 4 bases, with 10 bases separating them. The CDR3 covers 14 residues. CDR1 and CDR2 from the germline V gene are LNHDA and SQIVND (reference sequence). CDR3 loop: CASSIGGAAYGYTF. The CDR3 DNA reads as TGTGCCAGTAGTATAGGAGGTGCGGCCTATGGCTACACCTTC.

To note about this clonotype: Because it lacks the conserved phenylalanine or tryptophan at the end, this CDR3 is likely a read error. The chain recombines TRBV19 with TRBJ1-2, with 8 bases lining up with TRBD1. The V segment lost 5 bases and the J segment 8 bases; nucleotides outside the gene matches: 19. CDR1 LNHDA and CDR2 SQIVND come from the germline V gene (reference sequence). The CDR3 has 17 amino acids. The CDR3 coding sequence is TGTGCCAGTAGTGACCCGCGACAGGGGTCCCAAGGAGGAGGCTACACCCTC. It codes for CASSDPRQGSQGGGYTL.

On this clonotype itself: A single base separates this from a much larger clone, so it may be a read error. CDR3 DNA: TGTGCCAGTAGTACGCTTAGCCGGACGGTAGGGACCCAGTACTTC. Protein product: CASSTLSRTVGTQYF. This chain uses TRBV19 with TRBJ1-6; D unclear. The last part of the DNA fits TRBJ2-5 better; the J call may be wrong. The CDR3 consists of 15 residues. Germline V gene data show CDR1 as LNHDA and CDR2 as SQIVND (reference sequence).

V is TRBV20-1 and J is TRBJ2-7, with TRBD2 matching 9 bases. With V trimmed by 4 bases and J by 3 bases, 4 bases remained unmatched. From germline, CDR1 is DFQATT and CDR2 SNEGSKA (reference sequence). This CDR3 comprises 13 residues. CDR3 bases: TGCAGTGCTACAGCGGGGGGATTCTACGAGCAGTACTTC. Translated, it gives CSATAGGFYEQYF.

Worth noting for this clonotype: Its ends do not fully match the called genes, so a read error is possible. CDR3 loop: CASSRQGGYTEALF. CDR3 sequence (DNA): TGTGCCAGCAGCCGCCAGGGTGGGTACACCGAAGCTCTGTTT. The chain employs TRBV2 and TRBJ1-1; TRBD1 might be the D (5 bases). CDR3 length: 14 amino acids. Germline V gene data show CDR1 as SNHLY and CDR2 as FYNNEI.

This clonotype was recorded many times. The V and J genes are TRBV6-5 and TRBJ2-1; unclear D gene. Germline V gene lookup returns CDR1 MNHEY and CDR2 SVGAGI. This CDR3 region has 12 residues. Trimming removed 11 bases at V and 0 bases at J, with 8 bases between. CDR3 nucleotide sequence: TGTGCCGCAGTTGGCTCCTACAATGAGCAGTTCTTC. Translation: CAAVGSYNEQFF.

This sequence joins TRBV12-3 or TRBV12-4 and TRBJ1-2; D is unclear. Trimming took off 5 bases at V and 8 bases at J, with 12 bases between the two ends. The CDR3 is 12 residues long. Here the CDR3 DNA reads TGTGCCAGCAGTGCGGGGATGGGGGGCTACACCTTC. This sequence encodes CASSAGMGGYTF.

In its sample, this clonotype was seen many times. J is TRBJ1-1 and V is TRBV12-3 or TRBV12-4; no firm D call. V lost 3 bases and J 7 bases, leaving 9 bases between the germline ends. The CDR3 contains 12 residues. For the CDR3, the DNA is TGTGCCAGCAGTTTTAGGTGGGGTGAAGCTTTCTTT. Protein: CASSFRWGEAFF.

The genes are TRBV15 and TRBJ1-1; TRBD1 matches at 8 bases. V was pared by 0 bases and J by 14 bases, with 8 bases of the junction left unmatched. The CDR3 spans 13 residues. The germline CDR1 and CDR2 sequences are LNHNV and YYDKDF (reference sequence). CDR3 in amino acids: CATSRDITGGSFF. The DNA for the CDR3 is TGTGCCACCAGCAGAGATATAACAGGGGGATCGTTCTTT.

The rearrangement uses TRBV5-4 and TRBJ1-5; D is possibly TRBD1 (5 bases). Germline V lookup: CDR1 SGHNT, CDR2 YYREEE (reference sequence). The CDR3 has 17 residues. V was clipped by 4 bases and J by 1 base, with 18 bases between them. CDR3 amino acids: CASSIDRSAGSNQPQHF. The CDR3 DNA reads TGTGCCAGCAGCATCGATCGAAGTGCAGGGAGCAATCAGCCCCAGCATTTT.

As for this clonotype: Since a much larger clone is just one base distant, this may be a read error. This chain connects TRBV28 to TRBJ1-1, with D uncertain. The CDR3 totals 13 residues. Germline CDR1 MDHEN, CDR2 SYDVKM. Trimming took 8 bases from V and 6 from J, leaving 16 bases between them. In nucleotides, the CDR3 is TGTGCCAGCGTATCCGCTTTTCGCGCTGAAGCTTTCTTT. It translates to CASVSAFRAEAFF.

The rearrangement uses TRBV12-3 or TRBV12-4 and TRBJ2-3; 7 bases match TRBD2. Trimming took 7 bases from V and 4 from J; bases not matched to a gene: 5. The CDR3 totals 13 residues. The CDR3 nucleotides read TGTGCCAGCAATCCGGCGGGGGCAGATACGCAGTATTTT. Amino acid sequence: CASNPAGADTQYF.

This clonotype appeared a few times. The V and J genes are TRBV10-3 and TRBJ1-2; D is unresolved. Germline CDR1 and CDR2: ENHRY and SYGVKD. CDR3 length: 13 residues. The ends were cut back, 6 bases at V and 4 bases at J, with 12 bases in the middle. Here the CDR3 DNA reads TGTGCCATCAGAGCGGAAGCGATCTATGGCTACACCTTC. Translation: CAIRAEAIYGYTF.

V usage is TRBV7-2 and J usage is TRBJ1-2, with D tentatively TRBD1 (5 bases). The V end lost 5 bases, the J end lost 8 bases, and 27 bases lay between the germline ends. Germline CDR1 and CDR2: SGHTA and FQGNSA. The CDR3 extends over 17 amino acids. The CDR3 nucleotides are TGTGCCAGCAGCCCCCGGGGGGTGGGCGGCCAGGAAGACGGCTACACCTTC. It is translated as CASSPRGVGGQEDGYTF.

The rearrangement joins TRBV9 to TRBJ2-7; the D gene is possibly TRBD1 (5 bases). The V end was cut by 0 bases, the J end by 7 bases, with 14 bases between. Germline V lookup: CDR1 SGDLS, CDR2 YYNGEE. The CDR3 is 14 residues long. As DNA, the CDR3 is TGTGCCAGCAGCGTAGATCCCAGGGTGGGTGAGCAGTACTTC. The encoded protein is CASSVDPRVGEQYF.

This clonotype was seen only a few times. This chain uses TRBV2 with TRBJ1-5; D may be TRBD1 (5 bases). CDR1 and CDR2 from the germline V gene are SNHLY and FYNNEI. The CDR3 consists of 13 residues. The V end lost 1 base, the J end lost 12 bases, and 13 bases lay between the germline ends. Written as DNA, the CDR3 is TGTGCCAGCAGTGAAGGGGGGATAGGCGTCCAGCATTTT. Its protein is CASSEGGIGVQHF.

The genes are TRBV6-1 and TRBJ1-6, with D possibly TRBD1 on 5 matching bases. Germline CDR1 and CDR2: MNHNS and SASEGT. The CDR3 totals 16 residues. V was clipped by 5 bases and J by 10 bases, with 21 bases between them. As DNA, the CDR3 is TGTGCCAGCAGTACCCGTTTGCAGCAGGGAGGCTCACCCCTCCACTTT. Translation: CASSTRLQQGGSPLHF.